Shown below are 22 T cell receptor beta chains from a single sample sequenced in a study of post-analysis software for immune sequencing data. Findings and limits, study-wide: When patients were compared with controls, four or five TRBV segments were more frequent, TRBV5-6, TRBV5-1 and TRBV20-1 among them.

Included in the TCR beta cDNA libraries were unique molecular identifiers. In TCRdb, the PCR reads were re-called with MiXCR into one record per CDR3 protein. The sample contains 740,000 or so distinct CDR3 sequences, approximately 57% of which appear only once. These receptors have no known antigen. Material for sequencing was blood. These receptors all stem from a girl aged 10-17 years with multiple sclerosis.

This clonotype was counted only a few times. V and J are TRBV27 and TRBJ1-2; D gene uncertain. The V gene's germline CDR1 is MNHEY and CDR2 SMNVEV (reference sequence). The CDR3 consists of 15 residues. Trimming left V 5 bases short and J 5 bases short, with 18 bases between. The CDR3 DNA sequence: TGTGCCAGCAGTCCCCGCGAGAGGGTTGGGTATGGCTACACCTTC. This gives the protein CASSPRERVGYGYTF.

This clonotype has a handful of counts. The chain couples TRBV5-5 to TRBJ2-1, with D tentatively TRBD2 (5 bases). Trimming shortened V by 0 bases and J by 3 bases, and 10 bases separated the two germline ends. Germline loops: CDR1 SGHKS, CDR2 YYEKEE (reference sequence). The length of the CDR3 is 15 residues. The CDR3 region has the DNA TGTGCCAGCAGCTTGGCCGGGGTGAGCTACAATGAGCAGTTCTTC. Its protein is CASSLAGVSYNEQFF.

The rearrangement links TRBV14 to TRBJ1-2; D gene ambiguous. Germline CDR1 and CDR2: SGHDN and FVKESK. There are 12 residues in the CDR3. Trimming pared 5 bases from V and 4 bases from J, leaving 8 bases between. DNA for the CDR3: TGTGCCAGCAGCGTAAGAGGCTATGGCTACACCTTC. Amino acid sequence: CASSVRGYGYTF.

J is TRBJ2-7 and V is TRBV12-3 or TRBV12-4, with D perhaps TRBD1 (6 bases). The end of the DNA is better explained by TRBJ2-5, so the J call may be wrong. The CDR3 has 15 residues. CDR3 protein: CASSFGDKLQETQYF. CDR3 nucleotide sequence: TGTGCCAGCAGTTTCGGGGACAAACTACAAGAGACCCAGTACTTC.

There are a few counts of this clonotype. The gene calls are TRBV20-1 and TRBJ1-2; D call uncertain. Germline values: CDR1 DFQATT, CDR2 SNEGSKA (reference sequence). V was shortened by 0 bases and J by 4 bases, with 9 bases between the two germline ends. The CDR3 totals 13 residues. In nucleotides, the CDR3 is TGCAGTGCTAGAGATCCAGCCCTCTATGGCTACACCTTC. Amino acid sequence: CSARDPALYGYTF.

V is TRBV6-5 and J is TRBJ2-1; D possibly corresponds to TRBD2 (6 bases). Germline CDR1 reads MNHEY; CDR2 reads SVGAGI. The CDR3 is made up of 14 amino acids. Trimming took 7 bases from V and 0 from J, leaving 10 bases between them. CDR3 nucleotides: TGTGCCAGCAACGAGGGAGGCTCCTACAATGAGCAGTTCTTC. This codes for CASNEGGSYNEQFF.

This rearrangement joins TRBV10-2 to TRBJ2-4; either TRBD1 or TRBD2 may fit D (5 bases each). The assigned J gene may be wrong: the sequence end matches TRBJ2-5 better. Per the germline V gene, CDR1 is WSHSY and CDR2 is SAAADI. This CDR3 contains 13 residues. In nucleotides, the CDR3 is TGCGCCAGCAGTGGGGGACGTAGAGGGACCCAGTACTTC. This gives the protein CASSGGRRGTQYF.

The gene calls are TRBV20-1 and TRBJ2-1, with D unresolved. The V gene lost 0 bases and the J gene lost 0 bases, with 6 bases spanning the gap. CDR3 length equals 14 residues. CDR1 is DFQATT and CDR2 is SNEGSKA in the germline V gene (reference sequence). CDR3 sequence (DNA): TGCAGTGCTAGAGATGGCCGCTCCTACAATGAGCAGTTCTTC. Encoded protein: CSARDGRSYNEQFF.

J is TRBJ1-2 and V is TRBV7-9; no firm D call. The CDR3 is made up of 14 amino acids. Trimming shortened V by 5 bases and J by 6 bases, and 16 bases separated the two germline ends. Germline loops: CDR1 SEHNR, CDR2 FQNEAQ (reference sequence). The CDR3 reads CASSPPGESDGYTF. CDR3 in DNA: TGTGCCAGCAGCCCTCCTGGGGAGTCGGATGGCTACACCTTC.

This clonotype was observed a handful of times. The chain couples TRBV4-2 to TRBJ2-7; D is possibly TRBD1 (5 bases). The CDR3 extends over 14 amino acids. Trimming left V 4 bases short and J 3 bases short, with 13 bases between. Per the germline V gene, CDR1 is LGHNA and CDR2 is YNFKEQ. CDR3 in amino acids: CASSREDRDYEQYF. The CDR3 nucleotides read TGTGCCAGCAGCCGCGAAGACAGAGACTACGAGCAGTACTTC.

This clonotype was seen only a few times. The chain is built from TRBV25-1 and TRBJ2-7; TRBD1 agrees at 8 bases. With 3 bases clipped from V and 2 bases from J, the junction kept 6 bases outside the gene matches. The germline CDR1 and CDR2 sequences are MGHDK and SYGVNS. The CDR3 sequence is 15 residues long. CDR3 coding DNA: TGTGCCAGCAGTGAGGGACAGGTTCGAACCTACGAGCAGTACTTC. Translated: CASSEGQVRTYEQYF.

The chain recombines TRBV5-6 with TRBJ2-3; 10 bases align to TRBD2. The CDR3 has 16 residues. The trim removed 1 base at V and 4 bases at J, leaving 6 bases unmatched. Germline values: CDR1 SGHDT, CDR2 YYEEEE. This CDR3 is CASSLKFGTSADTQYF. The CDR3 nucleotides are TGTGCCAGCAGCTTGAAATTTGGGACTAGCGCAGATACGCAGTATTTT. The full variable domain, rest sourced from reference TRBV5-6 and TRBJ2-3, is DAGVTQSPTHLIKTRGQQVTLRCSPKSGHDTVSWYQQALGQGPQFIFQYYEEEERQRGNFPDRFSGHQFPNYSSELNVNALLLGDSALYLCASSLKFGTSADTQYFGPGTRLTVL.

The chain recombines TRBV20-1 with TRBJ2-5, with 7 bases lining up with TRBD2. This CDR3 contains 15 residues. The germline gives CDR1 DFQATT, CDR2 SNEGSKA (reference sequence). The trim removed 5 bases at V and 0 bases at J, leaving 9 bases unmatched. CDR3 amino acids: CSARSGALDQETQYF. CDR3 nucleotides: TGCAGTGCTCGAAGCGGGGCCTTAGACCAAGAGACCCAGTACTTC.

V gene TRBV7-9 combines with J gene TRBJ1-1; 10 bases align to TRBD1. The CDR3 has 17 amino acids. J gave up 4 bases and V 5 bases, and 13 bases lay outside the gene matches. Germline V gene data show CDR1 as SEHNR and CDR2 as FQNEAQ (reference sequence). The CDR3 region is CASSPALTGGVGTEAFF. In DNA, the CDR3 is TGTGCCAGCAGCCCGGCCTTGACAGGGGGCGTTGGCACTGAAGCTTTCTTT.

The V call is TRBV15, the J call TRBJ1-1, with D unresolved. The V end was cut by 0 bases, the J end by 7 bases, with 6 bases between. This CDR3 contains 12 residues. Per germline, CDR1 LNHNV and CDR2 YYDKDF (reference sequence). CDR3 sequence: CATSRDDSEAFF. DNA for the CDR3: TGTGCCACCAGCAGAGATGATAGTGAAGCTTTCTTT.

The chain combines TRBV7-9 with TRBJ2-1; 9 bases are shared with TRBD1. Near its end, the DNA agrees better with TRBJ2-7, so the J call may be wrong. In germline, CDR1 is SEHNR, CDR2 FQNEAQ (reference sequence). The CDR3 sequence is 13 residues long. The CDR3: CASRRDRVDEQYF. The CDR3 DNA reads TGTGCCAGCCGAAGGGACAGGGTCGACGAGCAGTACTTC.

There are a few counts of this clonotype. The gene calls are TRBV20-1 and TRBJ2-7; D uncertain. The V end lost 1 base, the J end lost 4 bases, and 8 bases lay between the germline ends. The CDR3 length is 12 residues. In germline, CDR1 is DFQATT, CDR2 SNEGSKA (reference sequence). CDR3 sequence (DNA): TGCAGTGCTAGAGCCCTGGGGTACGAGCAGTACTTC. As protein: CSARALGYEQYF.

Written as DNA, the CDR3 is TGTGCCATCAGTGGGCCGGGACAAGGGGACTACGAGCAGTACTTC. Encoded protein: CAISGPGQGDYEQYF. The rearrangement uses TRBV10-3 and TRBJ2-7; possible D gene TRBD1, 6 bases. The CDR3 extends over 15 amino acids. V dropped 4 bases and J dropped 3 bases, with 16 bases sitting between them. Germline assignment: CDR1 ENHRY and CDR2 SYGVKD.

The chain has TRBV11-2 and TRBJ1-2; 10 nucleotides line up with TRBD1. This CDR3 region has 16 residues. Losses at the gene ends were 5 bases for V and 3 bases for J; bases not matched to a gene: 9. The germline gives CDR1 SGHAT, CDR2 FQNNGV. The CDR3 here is CASSTYRDRGHYGYTF. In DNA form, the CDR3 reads TGTGCCAGCAGCACCTACCGGGACAGGGGCCACTATGGCTACACCTTC.

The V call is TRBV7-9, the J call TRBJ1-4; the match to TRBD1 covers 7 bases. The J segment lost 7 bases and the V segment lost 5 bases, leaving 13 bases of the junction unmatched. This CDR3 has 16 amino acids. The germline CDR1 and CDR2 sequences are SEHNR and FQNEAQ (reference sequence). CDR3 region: CASSARGGRVGEKLFF. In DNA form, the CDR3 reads TGTGCCAGCAGCGCGCGAGGGGGCAGGGTCGGTGAAAAACTGTTTTTT. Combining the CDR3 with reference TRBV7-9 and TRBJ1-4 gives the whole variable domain DTGVSQNPRHKITKRGQNVTFRCDPISEHNRLYWYRQTLGQGPEFLTYFQNEAQLEKSRLLSDRFSAERPKGSFSTLEIQRTEQGDSAMYLCASSARGGRVGEKLFFGSGTQLSVL.

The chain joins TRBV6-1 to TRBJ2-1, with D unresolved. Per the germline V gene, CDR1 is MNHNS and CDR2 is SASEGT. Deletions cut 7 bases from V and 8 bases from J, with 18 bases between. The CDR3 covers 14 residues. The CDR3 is CASNRPRIVHEQFF. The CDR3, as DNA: TGTGCCAGCAACAGACCCCGGATAGTACATGAGCAGTTCTTC.

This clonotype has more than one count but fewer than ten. The CDR3 loop is CASSPGDRGTNQPQHF. CDR3 nucleotides: TGTGCCAGCAGTCCGGGGGACAGGGGGACCAATCAGCCCCAGCATTTT. The chain carries TRBV12-3 or TRBV12-4 and TRBJ1-5, with 11 nucleotides matching TRBD1. The CDR3 is 16 amino acids. The V gene end was trimmed by 5 bases and the J gene end by 3 bases; junction bases not matched to a gene: 6.